Listed below are T cell receptor beta chains from one sample, sequenced in a study of blood T cell repertoires in COVID-19. The assay was immunoSEQ multiplex PCR, and TCRdb's table has in-frame clones only and misses some. The sample yields some 250,000 clones, approximately 90% seen once. The sample consisted of PBMCs or T cells enriched from blood (not recorded which). The receptors were gathered from a man aged 40-49 years who had recovered from COVID-19. Both conserved end residues are part of each CDR3. Each record gives: J gene, D gene, V gene, clone size, CDR3 DNA, CDR3 protein. The D gene is left open where the match is weak. Clone size is stated in some rows and not others, as once, few, many or a class when expanded.

TRBJ2-2,NA,TRBV11-3,NA,TGTGCCAGCAGCTTAGCGAGCACCGGGGAGCTGTTTTTT,CASSLASTGELFF
TRBJ2-5,TRBD1,TRBV30,NA,TGTGCCTGGCATACCGGACAGGGGCGGCCAGAGACCCAGTACTTC,CAWHTGQGRPETQYF
TRBJ2-6,TRBD1,TRBV4-1,NA,TGCGCCAGCAGCCGCGGGACAGGCTATCGTTCTGGGGCCAACGTCCTGACTTTC,CASSRGTGYRSGANVLTF
TRBJ2-7,TRBD2,TRBV30,NA,TGTGCCTGGAGTCGCGAGCGGGGGAGAGTCTACGAGCAGTACTTC,CAWSRERGRVYEQYF
TRBJ1-1,TRBD1,TRBV7-3,NA,TGTGCCAGCAGCCCCGGGACAGTTAACGAAGCTTTCTTT,CASSPGTVNEAFF
TRBJ2-7,TRBD2,TRBV27,NA,TGTGCCAGCAGGCCCAGGACTAGCGGGAGCAACGAGCAGTACTTC,CASRPRTSGSNEQYF
TRBJ2-5,TRBD1,TRBV5-6,NA,TGTGCCAGCAGCCCAAACCGACAGGGACCGGAGACCCAGTACTTC,CASSPNRQGPETQYF
TRBJ2-7,TRBD1,TRBV28,NA,TGTGCCAGCAGGCGGCGAGGGGGCCCCTACGAGCAGTACTTC,CASRRRGGPYEQYF
TRBJ1-2,NA,TRBV9,NA,TGTGCCAGCAGCGTAGTACCAGGCTCTAACTATGGCTACACCTTC,CASSVVPGSNYGYTF
TRBJ2-1,TRBD2,TRBV9,NA,TGTGCCAGCAGCGTAGTGGGCGGGGGGTCCTACAATGAGCAGTTCTTC,CASSVVGGGSYNEQFF
TRBJ2-7,NA,TRBV19,NA,TGTGCCAGTAGTATAGATCTAACAGGAACCTACGAGCAGTACTTC,CASSIDLTGTYEQYF
TRBJ1-5,NA,TRBV10-3,NA,TGTGCCATCAGTGTGGGGGGGTTGAATCAGCCCCAGCATTTT,CAISVGGLNQPQHF
TRBJ1-4,NA,TRBV19,NA,TGTGCCAGTAGTGACTTAACAGGGTCCGGTGAAAAACTGTTTTTT,CASSDLTGSGEKLFF
TRBJ1-6,NA,TRBV28,NA,TGTGCCAGCAGTTTCCGTGCCGGCTATAATTCACCCCTCCACTTT,CASSFRAGYNSPLHF
TRBJ1-2,TRBD1,TRBV7-2,NA,TGTGCCAGCAGCCCGGGACAGGGCGCTGTATTTGGCTACACCTTC,CASSPGQGAVFGYTF
TRBJ2-3,TRBD2,TRBV5-4,once,TGTGCCAGCAGCTTGGATCCTAGCGGGAGCGGTACGCAGTATTTT,CASSLDPSGSGTQYF
TRBJ1-2,TRBD1,TRBV18,NA,TGTGCCAGCTCACCAATCAGGACAGGGTATGGCTACACCTTC,CASSPIRTGYGYTF
TRBJ2-3,TRBD2,TRBV4-1,NA,TGCGCCAGCAGCCCACCTCCCGGGACTAGCGGGAGGGCCCCAGATACGCAGTATTTT,CASSPPPGTSGRAPDTQYF
TRBJ2-7,TRBD1,TRBV27,NA,TGTGCCAGCAGTTATCGGACAGGTAGCTCCTACGAGCAGTACTTC,CASSYRTGSSYEQYF
TRBJ2-3,NA,TRBV18,once,TGTGCCAGCTCGGCAAGCAGGGGAGATCTCCGGACAGATACGCAGTATTTT,CASSASRGDLRTDTQYF
TRBJ2-1,NA,TRBV3-1/TRBV3-2,few,TGTGCCAGCAGCCTAGCCTTTAGCTCCCCGAGCTCCTACAATGAGCAGTTCTTC,CASSLAFSSPSSYNEQFF
TRBJ1-5,NA,TRBV19,few,TGTGCCAGTAGTATAGGTCGGGGCGGGAGGGATCAGCCCCAGCATTTT,CASSIGRGGRDQPQHF
TRBJ1-2,TRBD1,TRBV30,NA,TGTGCCTGGAGTGAGGGACAGGCCCGTTTCGGCTACACCTTC,CAWSEGQARFGYTF
TRBJ1-3,TRBD1,TRBV5-1,once,TGCGCCAGCAGTTCGAGGACAGGGGGCCCTGGAAACACCATATATTTT,CASSSRTGGPGNTIYF
TRBJ2-1,TRBD1,TRBV5-6,NA,TGTGCCAGCAGCCGCAGGACAGGACCCTCCAATGAGCAGTTCTTC,CASSRRTGPSNEQFF
TRBJ2-7,NA,TRBV28,NA,TGTGCCAGCAGTTTGGGCCAGAGCTCCTACGAGCAGTACTTC,CASSLGQSSYEQYF
TRBJ1-2,NA,TRBV7-2,NA,TGTGCCAGCAGCTTAGCTCGATTCCGGGGAGATGGCTACACCTTC,CASSLARFRGDGYTF
TRBJ1-2,TRBD1,TRBV19,NA,TGTGCCAGTAGTCTCGGGACAGGGCGCGGCTATGGCTACACCTTC,CASSLGTGRGYGYTF
TRBJ2-1,TRBD2,TRBV4-1,once,TGCGCCAGCAGCCAATCCCATATCGGGACTAGCTCCTACAATGAGCAGTTCTTC,CASSQSHIGTSSYNEQFF
TRBJ1-4,NA,TRBV7-3,NA,TGTGCCAGCAGCCCCGACTTCGGTCTTAATGAAAAACTGTTTTTT,CASSPDFGLNEKLFF
TRBJ2-3,TRBD1,TRBV5-8,NA,TGTGCCAGCAGCTTGACAGGGGGGTATGATACGCAGTATTTT,CASSLTGGYDTQYF
TRBJ1-1,NA,TRBV27,NA,TGTGCCAGCACCCCCTTGGGGAGTGGTGTCACTGAAGCTTTCTTT,CASTPLGSGVTEAFF
TRBJ2-2,NA,TRBV7-3,once,TGTGCCAGCAGCCCGGTCCCCGGGGAGCTGTTTTTT,CASSPVPGELFF